This paragraph covers one TCR beta chain sequence. Germline assignment: CDR1 SGHTA and CDR2 FQGTGA. V dropped 6 bases and J dropped 6; count of bases not matched to a gene: 5. There are 13 residues in the CDR3. Seattle cases were enrolled at active infection and followed longitudinally. These data belong to a study of blood T cell repertoires in COVID-19. Using immunoSEQ multiplex PCR, the repertoire was profiled, and TCRdb retains in-frame clones only, with some absent. The sample contains 440,000 or so clones, approximately 90% of which appear only once. V usage is TRBV7-3 and J usage is TRBJ1-5, with 7 bases that match TRBD1. Sequencing input: peripheral blood. This sequence originates from a woman in her 40s with COVID-19, enrolled during active disease. The DNA of the CDR3 is TGTGCCAGCAGTGAGGGGGCTGGTCAGCCCCAGCATTTT. Encoded protein: CASSEGAGQPQHF.